This TCR beta chain was recorded in a study of blood T cells in healthy people across ages. Study-level findings and limits: Both higher diversity and more naive CD4+ cells marked long-lived donors when set against aged donors.

Together with a sample-barcoded 5' primer, a J-beta primer mix was included in a second PCR lasting about 7 to 12 cycles. A minimum of 3 million CDR3-containing paired-end reads was obtained for each sample. TCRdb called the 5' RACE reads again in MiXCR, with one record for every CDR3 protein. The data show 1,500,000 or so distinct CDR3 sequences, roughly 64% seen once. This clonotype has just a few counts. What it recognizes is unknown. The study drew donors from healthy Caucasian individuals in Russia aged about 6 to 95. There were at least 5.5 micrograms of total RNA extracted from every sample. This TCR was recovered from a man between 18 and 29 years old in good health. The sequencing sample was made of blood.

CDR3 bases: TGCGCCAGCAGCCTCCGGACAGGTCTCCAAGAGACCCAGTACTTC. Amino acid sequence: CASSLRTGLQETQYF. The gene calls are TRBV4-3 and TRBJ2-5; 7 bases are a match to TRBD1. CDR3 length: 15 amino acids. The V gene's germline CDR1 is LGHNA and CDR2 YSLEER. After removal of 4 bases from V and 1 base from J, the junction contained 6 bases not matched to a gene.